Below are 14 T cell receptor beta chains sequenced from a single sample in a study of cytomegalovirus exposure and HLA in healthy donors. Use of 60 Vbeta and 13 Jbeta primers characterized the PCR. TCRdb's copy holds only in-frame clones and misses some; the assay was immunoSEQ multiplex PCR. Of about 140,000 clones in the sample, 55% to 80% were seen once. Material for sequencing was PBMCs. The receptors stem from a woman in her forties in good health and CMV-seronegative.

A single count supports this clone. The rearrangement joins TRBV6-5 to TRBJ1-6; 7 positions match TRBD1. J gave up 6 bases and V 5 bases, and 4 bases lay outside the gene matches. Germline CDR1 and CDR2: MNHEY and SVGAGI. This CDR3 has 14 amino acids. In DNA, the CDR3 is TGTGCCAGCAGTAACTGGGACAGTAATTCACCCCTCCACTTT. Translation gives CASSNWDSNSPLHF.

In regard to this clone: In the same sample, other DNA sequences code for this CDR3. Written as DNA, the CDR3 is TGCGCCAGCAGCTTGGCGGGGACAGGGGACGAGCAGTACTTC. This gives the protein CASSLAGTGDEQYF. The rearrangement joins TRBV5-1 to TRBJ2-7, with 10 bases aligning to TRBD1. V trimming: 0 bases; J trimming: 5 bases; junction bases outside the gene matches: 2. The CDR3 is made up of 14 amino acids. Germline V lookup: CDR1 SGHRS, CDR2 YFSETQ.

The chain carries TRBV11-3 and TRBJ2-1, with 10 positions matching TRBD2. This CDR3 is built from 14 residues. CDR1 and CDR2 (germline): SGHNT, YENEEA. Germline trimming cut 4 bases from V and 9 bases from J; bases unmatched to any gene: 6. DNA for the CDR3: TGTGCCAGCAGCTCAGCGGGGGGGCCGTTTGAGCAGTTCTTC. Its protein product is CASSSAGGPFEQFF.

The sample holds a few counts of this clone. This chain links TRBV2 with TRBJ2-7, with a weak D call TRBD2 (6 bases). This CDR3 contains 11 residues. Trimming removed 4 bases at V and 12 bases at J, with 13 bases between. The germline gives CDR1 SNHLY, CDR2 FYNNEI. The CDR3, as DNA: TGTGCCAGCAGTGCGGGCGGGACCACGTACGTC. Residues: CASSAGGTTYV.

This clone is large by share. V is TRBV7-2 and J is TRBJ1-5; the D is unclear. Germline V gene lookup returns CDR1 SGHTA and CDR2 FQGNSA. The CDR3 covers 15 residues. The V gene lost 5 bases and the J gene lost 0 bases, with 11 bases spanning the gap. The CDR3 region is CASSQDYYSNQPQHF. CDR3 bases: TGTGCCAGCAGCCAGGACTATTATAGCAATCAGCCCCAGCATTTT.

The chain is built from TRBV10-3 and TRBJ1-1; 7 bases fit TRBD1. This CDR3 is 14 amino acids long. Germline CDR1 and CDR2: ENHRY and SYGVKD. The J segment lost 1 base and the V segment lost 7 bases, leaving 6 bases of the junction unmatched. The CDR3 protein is CAITPTGKNTEAFF. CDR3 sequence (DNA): TGTGCCATCACCCCGACAGGGAAGAACACTGAAGCTTTCTTT.

This CDR3 reads CASSQLGQVEAFF. The CDR3 DNA sequence: TGTGCCAGCAGCCAACTAGGACAGGTCGAAGCTTTCTTT. The rearrangement uses TRBV4-2 and TRBJ1-1; 7 positions agree with TRBD1. Germline values: CDR1 LGHNA, CDR2 YNFKEQ. The CDR3 is made up of 13 amino acids. Trimming at V came to 2 bases and at J to 8 bases, leaving 5 bases not matched to a gene.

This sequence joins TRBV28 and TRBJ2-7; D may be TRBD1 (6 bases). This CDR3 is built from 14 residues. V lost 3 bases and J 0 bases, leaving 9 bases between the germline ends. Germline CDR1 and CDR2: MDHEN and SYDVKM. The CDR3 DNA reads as TGTGCCAGCAGTTTTCGACAGGACTCCTACGAGCAGTACGTC. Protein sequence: CASSFRQDSYEQYV.

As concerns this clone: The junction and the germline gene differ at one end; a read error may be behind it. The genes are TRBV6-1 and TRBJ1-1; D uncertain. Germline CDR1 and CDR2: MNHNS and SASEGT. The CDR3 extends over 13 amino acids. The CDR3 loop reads CASRENLKTEAFF. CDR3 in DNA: TGTGCCAGCAGGGAAAACTTGAAGACTGAAGCTTTCTTT.

Here the CDR3 DNA reads TGTGCCAGCTCCCTTTGGGGCCGCACTGACACTGAAGCTTTCTTT. As protein: CASSLWGRTDTEAFF. J is TRBJ1-1 and V is TRBV18; D might be TRBD1 (5 bases). Per the germline V gene, CDR1 is KGHSH and CDR2 is LQKENI. The CDR3 has 15 residues. V was trimmed by 6 bases and J by 3 bases, leaving 17 bases between them.

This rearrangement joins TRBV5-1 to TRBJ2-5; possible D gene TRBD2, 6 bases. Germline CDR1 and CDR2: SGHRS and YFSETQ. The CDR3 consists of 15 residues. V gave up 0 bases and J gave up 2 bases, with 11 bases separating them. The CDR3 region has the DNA TGCGCCAGCAGCTTGGATGCGGGGCCACAAGAGACCCAGTACTTC. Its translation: CASSLDAGPQETQYF.

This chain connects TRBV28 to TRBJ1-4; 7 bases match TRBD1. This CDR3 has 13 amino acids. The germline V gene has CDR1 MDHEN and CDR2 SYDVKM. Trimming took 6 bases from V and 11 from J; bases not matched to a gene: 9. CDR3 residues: CASSSGQAQKLFF. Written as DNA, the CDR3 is TGTGCCAGCAGCTCAGGACAGGCGCAGAAACTGTTTTTT.

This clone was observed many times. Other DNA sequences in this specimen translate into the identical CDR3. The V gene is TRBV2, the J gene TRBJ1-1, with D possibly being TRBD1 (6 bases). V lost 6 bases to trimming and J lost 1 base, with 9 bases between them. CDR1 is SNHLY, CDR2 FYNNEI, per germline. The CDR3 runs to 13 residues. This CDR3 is CASSLQGNTEAFF. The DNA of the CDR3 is TGTGCCAGCAGCCTACAGGGGAACACTGAAGCTTTCTTT.

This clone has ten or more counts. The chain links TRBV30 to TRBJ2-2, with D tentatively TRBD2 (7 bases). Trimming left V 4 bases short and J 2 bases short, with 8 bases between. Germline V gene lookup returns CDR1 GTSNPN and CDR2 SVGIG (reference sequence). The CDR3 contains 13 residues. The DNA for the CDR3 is TGTGCCTGGACGGGGGGCAACACCGGGGAGCTGTTTTTT. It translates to CAWTGGNTGELFF.